The rows below give T cell receptor beta chains drawn from one sample of a study of liver allograft versus peripheral blood T cells. From the reads, TCRdb called clonotypes with MiXCR, one entry per CDR3 protein. The sample carries roughly 1,000 distinct CDR3 sequences, approximately 16% recorded once. All receptors derive from a human patient who had a liver transplant. Certain T cells may be donor cells from the graft. The CDR3 runs from the conserved cysteine through the conserved F or W. Fields, in order: clone size, J gene, CDR3 length, D gene, V gene, CDR3 DNA, CDR3 protein. The D gene is left open where the match is weak. Rows may omit the clone size; those that give it use once, few, many or a size class.

>large|TRBJ1-3|15|TRBD1|TRBV18
TGTGCCAGCTCAAGAGGGACAGGGAACGGAAACACCATATATTTT
CASSRGTGNGNTIYF
>large|TRBJ2-3|15|.|TRBV19
TGTGCCAGTAGCCCACAGGACCGGCGTATCGATACGCAGTATTTT
CASSPQDRRIDTQYF
>large|TRBJ2-3|15|.|TRBV6-6
TGTGCCAGCAGACTACGAGGGGGGGGCACAGATACGCAGTATTTT
CASRLRGGGTDTQYF
>.|TRBJ1-1|15|.|TRBV2
TGTGCCAGCAGAAATGGGGACACCTCGAACACTGAAGCTTTCTTT
CASRNGDTSNTEAFF
>large|TRBJ1-1|13|TRBD1|TRBV6-5
TGTGCCAGCAAGACAGGGTTGTACACTGAAGCTTTCTTT
CASKTGLYTEAFF
>large|TRBJ1-2|16|.|TRBV6-5
TGTGCCAGCAGTTACGGCCAGCGGGAGACTAACTATGGCTACACCTTC
CASSYGQRETNYGYTF
>.|TRBJ1-1|15|.|TRBV27
TGTGCCAGCAGTTTACGGGGGCCCCTCAACACTGAAGCTTTCTTT
CASSLRGPLNTEAFF
>.|TRBJ2-7|14|TRBD1|TRBV20-1
TGCAGTGCTACCTGGGACAGGGAGGGCTACGAGCAGTACTTC
CSATWDREGYEQYF
>medium-sized|TRBJ2-1|13|.|TRBV6-5
TGTGCCAGCAGTTACCCAGGTTACAATGAGCAGTTCTTC
CASSYPGYNEQFF
>large|TRBJ1-1|14|.|TRBV6-5
TGTGCCAGCAGTAAAGGGAGGGCGGACACTGAAGCTTTCTTT
CASSKGRADTEAFF
>large|TRBJ1-5|18|.|TRBV19
TGTGCCAGTACCCACCGGAGGGGTCGGCCCTCGTGGGATCAGCCCCAGCATTTT
CASTHRRGRPSWDQPQHF
>medium-sized|TRBJ2-5|17|TRBD1|TRBV7-2
TGTGCCAGCAGCTTAGCCCTAACTCCCGGGACAGCGGAGACCCAGTACTTC
CASSLALTPGTAETQYF
>.|TRBJ1-2|13|.|TRBV6-1
TGTGCCAGCAGCGAAGCAAGTGATGGCGGCTACACCTTC
CASSEASDGGYTF
>medium-sized|TRBJ2-7|17|TRBD2|TRBV6-5
TGTGCCAGCAGCCTAACGGGGACTAGCGGGGATTACTACGAGCAGTACTTC
CASSLTGTSGDYYEQYF
>large|TRBJ1-1|14|TRBD1|TRBV6-5
TGTGCCAGCAGTTTTAGGGGGCGCGAGCCTGAAGCTTTCTTT
CASSFRGREPEAFF
>large|TRBJ2-7|12|.|TRBV13
TGTGCCAGCAGCTTACACCACTACGAGCAGTACTTC
CASSLHHYEQYF
>few|TRBJ2-1|16|TRBD2|TRBV7-9
TGTGCCAGCAGCTTATGGTTAGCGGGAGCCTACAATGAGCAGTTCTTC
CASSLWLAGAYNEQFF
>large|TRBJ1-5|16|.|TRBV19
TGTGCCAGTAGTATATATGGGACTTATAGCAATCAGCCCCAGCATTTT
CASSIYGTYSNQPQHF
>medium-sized|TRBJ2-5|15|TRBD1|TRBV11-3
TGTGCCAGCAGCTTCGGGACAGGGGTATTAGAGACCCAGTACTTC
CASSFGTGVLETQYF
>medium-sized|TRBJ1-5|16|.|TRBV5-4
TGTGCCAGCAACCTACAGGGAAAAGGGTTCGATCAGCCCCAGCATTTT
CASNLQGKGFDQPQHF
>large|TRBJ1-4|13|.|TRBV18
TGTGCCAGCTCACCCGTTCTGTACGAAAAACTGTTTTTT
CASSPVLYEKLFF
>.|TRBJ2-5|16|TRBD1|TRBV15
TGTGCCACCAGCATCTGGGACAGCGGAATGCAAGAGACCCAGTACTTC
CATSIWDSGMQETQYF
>large|TRBJ2-1|13|TRBD2|TRBV29-1
TGCAGCGTTTCCGGGACTAGCATCAATGAGCAGTTCTTC
CSVSGTSINEQFF
>.|TRBJ1-2|14|.|TRBV12-3/TRBV12-4
TGTGCCAGCAGTTTAGCGGGGACGGCATATGGCTACACCTTC
CASSLAGTAYGYTF
>.|TRBJ1-2|15|.|TRBV6-1
TGTGCCAGCAGTCACAGACAGAGACCTAACTATGGCTACACCTTC
CASSHRQRPNYGYTF
>large|TRBJ1-3|14|TRBD1|TRBV6-5
TGTGCCAGCAGACGACAGGGGCCTGGAAACACCATATATTTT
CASRRQGPGNTIYF
>large|TRBJ2-6|15|.|TRBV6-6
TGTGCCAGCAGTTACCTCAGGGCTGGGGCCAACGTCCTGACTTTC
CASSYLRAGANVLTF
>large|TRBJ2-2|15|TRBD2|TRBV19
TGTGCCAGTAGCCGGACTAGCGGGTATAGCGGGGAGCTGTTTTTT
CASSRTSGYSGELFF
>few|TRBJ1-3|8|.|TRBV25-1
TGTGCCAGCAGTGCCATATATTTT
CASSAIYF
>.|TRBJ2-1|14|.|TRBV12-3/TRBV12-4
TGTGCCAGCAGAACGACTAGTATCGATGGTGAGCAGTTCTTC
CASRTTSIDGEQFF
>large|TRBJ1-2|14|.|TRBV19
TGTGCCAGTAGTACCCGACGGATTAACTATGGCTACACCTTC
CASSTRRINYGYTF
>medium-sized|TRBJ1-2|14|.|TRBV9
TGTGCCAGCAGTGCCTTAAGAATTCAGGATGGCTACACCTTC
CASSALRIQDGYTF
>medium-sized|TRBJ1-5|17|TRBD1|TRBV19
TGTGCCAGTAGTATACCTTACTACAGGGGGCTCGATCAGCCCCAGCATTTT
CASSIPYYRGLDQPQHF
>large|TRBJ2-1|15|.|TRBV18
TGTGCCAGCTCACCTAAGCGGGTCCCCTACAATGAGCAGTTCTTC
CASSPKRVPYNEQFF
>medium-sized|TRBJ1-2|14|TRBD1|TRBV5-4
TGTGCCAGCAGCTTGGATGGGACAGGGTATGGCTACACCTTC
CASSLDGTGYGYTF
>.|TRBJ2-1|17|TRBD2|TRBV5-5
TGTGCCAGCAGCACGACAGGGAACCTAGCGGGAGGAAATGAGCAGTTCTTC
CASSTTGNLAGGNEQFF
>.|TRBJ1-2|15|TRBD1|TRBV14
TGTGCCAGCAGCCGCCGGGACAGGACAGGATATGGCTACACCTTC
CASSRRDRTGYGYTF
>large|TRBJ1-1|16|TRBD1|TRBV18
TGTGCCAGCTCACCCCTCCGGGACAGGGGCGGCACTGAAGCTTTCTTT
CASSPLRDRGGTEAFF
>.|TRBJ2-7|14|.|TRBV27
TGTGCCAGCAGCCTAACTCAAAAGGGGAACGAGCAGTACTTC
CASSLTQKGNEQYF
>hyperexpanded|TRBJ1-1|15|.|TRBV6-5
TGTGCCAGCAGTCCCCCAGGCAGGGTGAACACTGAAGCTTTCTTT
CASSPPGRVNTEAFF
>large|TRBJ1-1|14|.|TRBV18
TGTGCCAGCTCTACCTTGGGAGGGAACACTGAAGCTTTCTTT
CASSTLGGNTEAFF
>medium-sized|TRBJ1-2|16|TRBD1|TRBV7-9
TGTGCCAGCAGTCCACCGGGAAACAGGGGTCTCGGTGGCTACACCTTC
CASSPPGNRGLGGYTF
>large|TRBJ2-7|14|TRBD1|TRBV18
TGTGCCAGCTCACCACGGACAGGGGGCTACGAGCAGTACTTC
CASSPRTGGYEQYF
>large|TRBJ1-1|13|.|TRBV10-3
TGTGCCATCAGCGTCCGGGCGGACACTGAAGCTTTCTTT
CAISVRADTEAFF
>.|TRBJ1-4|15|.|TRBV5-1
TGCGCCAGCAGCTTGGCCAGGCAGTTAGGTGAAAAACTGTTTTTT
CASSLARQLGEKLFF
>medium-sized|TRBJ2-2|17|TRBD2|TRBV18
TGTGCCAGCTCACCATTCAGCGGGGGGGCGAACACCGGGGAGCTGTTTTTT
CASSPFSGGANTGELFF
>large|TRBJ2-1|14|.|TRBV5-4
TGTGCCAGCAGCTTGGAGGGGCTGAACAATGAGCAGTTCTTC
CASSLEGLNNEQFF
>medium-sized|TRBJ2-6|18|.|TRBV13
TGTGCCAGCAGCTTAGGCCAAGGCGAGGGGACTGGGGCCAACGTCCTGACTTTC
CASSLGQGEGTGANVLTF